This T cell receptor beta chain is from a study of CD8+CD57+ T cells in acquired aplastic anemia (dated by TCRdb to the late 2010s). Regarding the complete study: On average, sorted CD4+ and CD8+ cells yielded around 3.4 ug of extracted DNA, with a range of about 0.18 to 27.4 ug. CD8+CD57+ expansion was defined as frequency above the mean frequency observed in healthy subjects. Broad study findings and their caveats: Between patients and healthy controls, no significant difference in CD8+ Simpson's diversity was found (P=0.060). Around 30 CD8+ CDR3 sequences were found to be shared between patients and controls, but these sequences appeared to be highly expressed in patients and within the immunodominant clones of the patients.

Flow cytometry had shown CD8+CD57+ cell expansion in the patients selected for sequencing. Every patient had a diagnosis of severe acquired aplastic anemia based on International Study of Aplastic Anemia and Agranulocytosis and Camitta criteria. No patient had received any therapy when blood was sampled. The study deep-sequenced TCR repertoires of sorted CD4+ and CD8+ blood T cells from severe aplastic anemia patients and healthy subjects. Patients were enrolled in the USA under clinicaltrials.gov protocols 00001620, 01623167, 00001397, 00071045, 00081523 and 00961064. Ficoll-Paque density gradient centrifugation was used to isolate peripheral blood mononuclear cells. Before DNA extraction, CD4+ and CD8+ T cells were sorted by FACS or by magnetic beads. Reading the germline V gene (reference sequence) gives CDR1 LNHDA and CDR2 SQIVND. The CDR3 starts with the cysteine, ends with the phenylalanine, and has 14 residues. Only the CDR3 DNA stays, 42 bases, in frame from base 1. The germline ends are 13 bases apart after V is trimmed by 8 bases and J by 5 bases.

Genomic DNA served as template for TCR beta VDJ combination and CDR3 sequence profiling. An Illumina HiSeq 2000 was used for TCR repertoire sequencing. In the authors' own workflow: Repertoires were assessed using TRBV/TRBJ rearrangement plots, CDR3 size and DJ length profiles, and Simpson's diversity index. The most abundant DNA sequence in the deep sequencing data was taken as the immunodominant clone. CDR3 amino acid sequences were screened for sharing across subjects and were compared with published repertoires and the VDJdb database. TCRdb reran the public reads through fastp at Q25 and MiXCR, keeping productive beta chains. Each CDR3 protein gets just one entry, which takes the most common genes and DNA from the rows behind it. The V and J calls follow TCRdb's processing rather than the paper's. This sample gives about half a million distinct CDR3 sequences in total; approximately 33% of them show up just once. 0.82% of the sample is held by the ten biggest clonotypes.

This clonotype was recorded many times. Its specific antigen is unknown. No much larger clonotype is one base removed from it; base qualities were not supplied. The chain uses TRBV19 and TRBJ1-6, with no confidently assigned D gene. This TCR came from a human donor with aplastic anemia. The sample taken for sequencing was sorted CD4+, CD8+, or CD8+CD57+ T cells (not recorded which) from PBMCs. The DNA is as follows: TGTGCCAGTTCCGCTTGGGCAGATAATTCACCCCTCCACTTT. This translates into CASSAWADNSPLHF. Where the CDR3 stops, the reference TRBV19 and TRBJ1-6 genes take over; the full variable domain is DGGITQSPKYLFRKEGQNVTLSCEQNLNHDAMYWYRQDPGQGLRLIYYSQIVNDFQKGDIAEGYSVSREKKESFPLTVTSAQKNPTAFYLCASSAWADNSPLHFGNGTRLTVT.